This TCR beta chain was profiled in a study of PD-L1 blockade in urothelial cancer. Study-level information: The number of prior chemotherapy regimens per patient was 0 to 3. Blood samples had a median of approximately 140,000 T cells, roughly 83,000 unique TCRs, and clonality roughly 0.073.

With V trimmed by 3 bases and J by 0 bases, 1 base remained unmatched. Per germline, CDR1 SGHAT and CDR2 FQNNGV. The CDR3 loop spans 15 amino acids. Assay: immunoSEQ multiplex PCR; the TCRdb copy retains only in-frame clones and omits some. The top ten clones hold 2.5% to 3% of a sample with approximately 46,000 clones, 81% of them seen once. Whole-study findings and limits: Clonality of blood TCR below the median before treatment predicted better survival.

The sample holds a few counts of this clone. The antigen remains undetermined. The clonotype comes from a man aged 70 or older with urothelial cancer. The chain carries TRBV11-2 and TRBJ2-2; 7 bases match TRBD2. This specimen consisted of PBMCs, obtained around atezolizumab (anti-PD-L1) treatment. The chain's CDR3 is CASSFRGANTGELFF. For the CDR3, the DNA is TGTGCCAGCAGCTTTCGGGGGGCGAACACCGGGGAGCTGTTTTTT.